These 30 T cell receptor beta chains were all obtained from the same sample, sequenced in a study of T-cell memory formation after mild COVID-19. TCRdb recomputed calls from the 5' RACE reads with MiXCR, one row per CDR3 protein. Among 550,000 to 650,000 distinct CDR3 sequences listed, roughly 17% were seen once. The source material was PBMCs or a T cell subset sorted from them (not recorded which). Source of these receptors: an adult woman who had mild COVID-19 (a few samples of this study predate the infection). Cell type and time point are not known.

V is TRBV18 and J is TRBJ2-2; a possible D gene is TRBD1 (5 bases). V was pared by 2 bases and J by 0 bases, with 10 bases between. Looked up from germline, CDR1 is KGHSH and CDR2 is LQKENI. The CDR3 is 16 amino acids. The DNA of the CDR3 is TGTGCCAGCTCACCAATGGGGCAGCCGAACACCGGGGAGCTGTTTTTT. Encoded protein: CASSPMGQPNTGELFF. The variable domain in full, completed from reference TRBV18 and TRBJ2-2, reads NAGVMQNPRHLVRRRGQEARLRCSPMKGHSHVYWYRQLPEEGLKFMVYLQKENIIDESGMPKERFSAEFPKEGPSILRIQQVVRGDSAAYFCASSPMGQPNTGELFFGEGSRLTVL.

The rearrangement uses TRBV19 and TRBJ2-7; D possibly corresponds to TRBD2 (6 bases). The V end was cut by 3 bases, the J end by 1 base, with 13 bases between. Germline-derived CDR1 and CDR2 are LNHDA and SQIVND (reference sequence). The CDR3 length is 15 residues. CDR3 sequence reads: CASSILSSASYEQYF. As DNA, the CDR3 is TGTGCCAGTAGTATTCTGTCTAGCGCTTCCTACGAGCAGTACTTC.

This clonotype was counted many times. CDR3 in amino acids: CASSQAFNEKLFF. The CDR3 nucleotides read TGTGCCAGCAGCCAGGCATTTAATGAAAAACTGTTTTTT. The chain has TRBV3-1 and TRBJ1-4; no firm D call. Per the germline V gene, CDR1 is LGHDT and CDR2 is YNNKEL (reference sequence). V lost 3 bases and J lost 4, with 6 bases in between. There are 13 residues in the CDR3.

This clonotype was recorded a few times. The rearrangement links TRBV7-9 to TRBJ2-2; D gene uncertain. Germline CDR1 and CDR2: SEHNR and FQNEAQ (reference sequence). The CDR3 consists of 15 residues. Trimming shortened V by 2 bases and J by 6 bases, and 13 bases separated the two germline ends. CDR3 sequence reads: CASSLIRRDPGELFF. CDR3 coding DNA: TGTGCCAGCAGCTTAATTCGAAGGGATCCCGGGGAGCTGTTTTTT.

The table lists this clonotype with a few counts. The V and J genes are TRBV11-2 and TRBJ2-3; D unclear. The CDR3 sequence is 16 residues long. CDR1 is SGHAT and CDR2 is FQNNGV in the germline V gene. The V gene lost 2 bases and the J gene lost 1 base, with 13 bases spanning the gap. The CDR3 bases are TGTGCCAGCAGCTTATTGGGCGTTGTGGGCACAGATACGCAGTATTTT. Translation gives CASSLLGVVGTDTQYF.

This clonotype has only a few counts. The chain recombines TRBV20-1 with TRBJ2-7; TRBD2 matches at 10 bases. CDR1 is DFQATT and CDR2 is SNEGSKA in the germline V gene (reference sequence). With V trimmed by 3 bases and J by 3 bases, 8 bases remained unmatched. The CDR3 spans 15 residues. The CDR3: CSASIGLAVLYEQYF. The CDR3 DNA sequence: TGCAGTGCTAGCATAGGACTAGCGGTTCTCTACGAGCAGTACTTC.

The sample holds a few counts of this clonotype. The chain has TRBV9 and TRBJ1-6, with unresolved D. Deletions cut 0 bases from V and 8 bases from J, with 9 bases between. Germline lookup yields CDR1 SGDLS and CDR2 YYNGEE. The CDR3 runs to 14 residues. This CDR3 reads CASSVEEADSPLHF. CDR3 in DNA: TGTGCCAGCAGCGTAGAGGAGGCGGATTCACCCCTCCACTTT.

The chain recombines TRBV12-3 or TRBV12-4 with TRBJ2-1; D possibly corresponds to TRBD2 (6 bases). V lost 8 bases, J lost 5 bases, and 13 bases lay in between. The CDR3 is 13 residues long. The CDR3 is CASHRGADNEQFF. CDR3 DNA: TGTGCCAGCCATCGCGGGGCAGACAATGAGCAGTTCTTC.

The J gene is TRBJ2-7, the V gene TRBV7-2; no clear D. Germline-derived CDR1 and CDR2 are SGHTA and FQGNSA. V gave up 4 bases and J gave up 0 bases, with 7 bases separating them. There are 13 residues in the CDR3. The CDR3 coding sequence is TGTGCCAGCAGCTGGTCTAGCTCCTACGAGCAGTACTTC. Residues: CASSWSSSYEQYF. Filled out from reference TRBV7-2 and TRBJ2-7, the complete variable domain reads GAGVSQSPSNKVTEKGKDVELRCDPISGHTALYWYRQSLGQGLEFLIYFQGNSAPDKSGLPSDRFSAERTGGSVSTLTIQRTQQEDSAVYLCASSWSSSYEQYFGPGTRLTVT.

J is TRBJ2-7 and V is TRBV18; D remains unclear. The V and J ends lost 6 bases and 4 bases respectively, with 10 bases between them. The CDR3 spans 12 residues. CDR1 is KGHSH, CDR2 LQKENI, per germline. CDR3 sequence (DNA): TGTGCCAGCTCTTCCGAGCTGTACGAGCAGTACTTC. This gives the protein CASSSELYEQYF.

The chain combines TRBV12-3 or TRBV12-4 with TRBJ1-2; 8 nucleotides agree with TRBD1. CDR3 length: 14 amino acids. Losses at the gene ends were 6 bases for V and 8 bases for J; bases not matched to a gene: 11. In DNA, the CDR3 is TGTGCCAGCAGCAAGTTGACAGGGGCCTCGGGCTACACCTTC. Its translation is CASSKLTGASGYTF.

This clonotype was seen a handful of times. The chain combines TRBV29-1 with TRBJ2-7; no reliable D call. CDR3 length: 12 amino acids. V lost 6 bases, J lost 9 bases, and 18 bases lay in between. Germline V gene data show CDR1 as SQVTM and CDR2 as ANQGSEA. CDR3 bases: TGCAGCGTAAGGGCCTCGGCTGTAGCGCAGTACTTC. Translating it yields CSVRASAVAQYF.

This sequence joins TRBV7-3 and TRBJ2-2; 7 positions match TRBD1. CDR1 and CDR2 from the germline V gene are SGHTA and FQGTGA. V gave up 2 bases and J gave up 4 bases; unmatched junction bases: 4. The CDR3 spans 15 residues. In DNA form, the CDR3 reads TGTGCCAGCAGCTTAGGACAGGACCGCACCGGGGAGCTGTTTTTT. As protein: CASSLGQDRTGELFF.

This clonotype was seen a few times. The CDR3 region has the DNA TGTGCCACCAGTGATATGGACGGAGGAAACACCATATATTTT. Protein: CATSDMDGGNTIYF. The chain recombines TRBV24-1 with TRBJ1-3; D is ambiguous. The V end was cut by 3 bases, the J end by 4 bases, with 9 bases between. The CDR3 has 14 amino acids. Per germline, CDR1 KGHDR and CDR2 SFDVKD.

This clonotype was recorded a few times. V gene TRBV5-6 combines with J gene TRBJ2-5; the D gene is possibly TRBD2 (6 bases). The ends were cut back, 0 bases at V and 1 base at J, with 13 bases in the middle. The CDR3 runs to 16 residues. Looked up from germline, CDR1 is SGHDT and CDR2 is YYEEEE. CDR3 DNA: TGTGCCAGCAGCTTGGTCGGGGGAGTGACCCAAGAGACCCAGTACTTC. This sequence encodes CASSLVGGVTQETQYF.

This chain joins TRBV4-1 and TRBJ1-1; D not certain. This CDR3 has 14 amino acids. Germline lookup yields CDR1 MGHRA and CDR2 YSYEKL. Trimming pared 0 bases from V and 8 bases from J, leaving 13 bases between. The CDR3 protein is CASSQEQTRAEAFF. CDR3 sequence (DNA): TGCGCCAGCAGCCAAGAACAGACCCGAGCAGAAGCTTTCTTT.

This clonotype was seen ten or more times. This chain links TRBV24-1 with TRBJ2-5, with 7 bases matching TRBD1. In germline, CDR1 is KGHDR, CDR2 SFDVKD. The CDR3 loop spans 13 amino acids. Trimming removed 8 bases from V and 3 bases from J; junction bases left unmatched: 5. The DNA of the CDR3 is TGTGCCACCACGCGGACAGGCGAAGAGACCCAGTACTTC. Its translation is CATTRTGEETQYF.

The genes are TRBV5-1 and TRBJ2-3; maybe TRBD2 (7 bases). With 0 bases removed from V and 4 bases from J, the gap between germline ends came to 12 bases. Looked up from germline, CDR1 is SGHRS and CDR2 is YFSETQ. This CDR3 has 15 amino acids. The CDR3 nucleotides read TGCGCCAGCAGCTTGGAAGGGGGGGAGCCAGATACGCAGTATTTT. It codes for CASSLEGGEPDTQYF.

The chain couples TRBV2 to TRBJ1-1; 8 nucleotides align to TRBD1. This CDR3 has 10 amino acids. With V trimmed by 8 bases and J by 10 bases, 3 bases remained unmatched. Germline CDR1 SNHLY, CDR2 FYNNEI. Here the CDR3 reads CASLQGVAFF. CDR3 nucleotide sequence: TGTGCCAGCCTACAGGGGGTAGCTTTCTTT.

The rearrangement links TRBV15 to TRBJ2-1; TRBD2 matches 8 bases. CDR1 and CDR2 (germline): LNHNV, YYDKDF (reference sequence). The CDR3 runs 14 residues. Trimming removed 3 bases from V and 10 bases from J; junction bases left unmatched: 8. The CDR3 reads CATSSGLAGPEQFF. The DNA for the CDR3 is TGTGCCACCAGCAGTGGACTAGCAGGGCCCGAGCAGTTCTTC.

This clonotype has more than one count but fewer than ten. As DNA, the CDR3 is TGCAGCGTTGGAACGGGTAGTTCGTACGAGCAGTACTTC. Translated, it gives CSVGTGSSYEQYF. This sequence joins TRBV29-1 and TRBJ2-7; D uncertain. This CDR3 has 13 residues. Germline values: CDR1 SQVTM, CDR2 ANQGSEA. Trimming left V 4 bases short and J 4 bases short, with 14 bases between.

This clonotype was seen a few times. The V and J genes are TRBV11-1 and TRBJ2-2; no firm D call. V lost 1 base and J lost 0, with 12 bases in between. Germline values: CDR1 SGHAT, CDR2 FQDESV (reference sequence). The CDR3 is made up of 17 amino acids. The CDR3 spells CASSLVRVRPNTGELFF. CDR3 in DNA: TGTGCCAGCAGCTTAGTTCGGGTCCGCCCGAACACCGGGGAGCTGTTTTTT. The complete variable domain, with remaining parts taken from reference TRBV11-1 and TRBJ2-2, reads EAEVAQSPRYKITEKSQAVAFWCDPISGHATLYWYRQILGQGPELLVQFQDESVVDDSQLPKDRFSAERLKGVDSTLKIQPAELGDSAMYLCASSLVRVRPNTGELFFGEGSRLTVL.

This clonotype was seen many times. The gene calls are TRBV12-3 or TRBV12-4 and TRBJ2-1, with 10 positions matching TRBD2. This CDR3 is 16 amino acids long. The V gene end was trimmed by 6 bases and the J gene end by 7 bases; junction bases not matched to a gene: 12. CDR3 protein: CASSTRTSGRQNEQFF. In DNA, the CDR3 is TGTGCCAGCAGCACGAGGACTAGCGGCCGACAGAATGAGCAGTTCTTC.

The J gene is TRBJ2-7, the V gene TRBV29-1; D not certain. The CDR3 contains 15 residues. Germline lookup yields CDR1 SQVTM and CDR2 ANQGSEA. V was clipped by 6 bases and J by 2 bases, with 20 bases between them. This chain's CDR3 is CSVRNRDISAYEQYF. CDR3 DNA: TGCAGCGTCCGAAACCGCGACATTTCAGCCTACGAGCAGTACTTC.

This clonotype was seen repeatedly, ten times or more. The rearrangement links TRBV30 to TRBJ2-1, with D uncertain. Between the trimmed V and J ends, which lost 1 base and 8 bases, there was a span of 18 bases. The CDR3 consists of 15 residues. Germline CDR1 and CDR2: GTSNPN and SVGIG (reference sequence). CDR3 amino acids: CAWSGFSLGLDEQFF. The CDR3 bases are TGTGCCTGGAGTGGGTTTTCTTTGGGGTTGGATGAGCAGTTCTTC.

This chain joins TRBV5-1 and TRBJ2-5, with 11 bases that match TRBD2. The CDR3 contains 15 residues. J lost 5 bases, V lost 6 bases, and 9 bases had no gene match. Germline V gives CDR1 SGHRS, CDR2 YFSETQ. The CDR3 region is CASNLAGGQGETQYF. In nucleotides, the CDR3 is TGCGCCAGCAACCTAGCGGGAGGTCAGGGGGAGACCCAGTACTTC. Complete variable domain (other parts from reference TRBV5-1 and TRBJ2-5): KAGVTQTPRYLIKTRGQQVTLSCSPISGHRSVSWYQQTPGQGLQFLFEYFSETQRNKGNFPGRFSGRQFSNSRSEMNVSTLELGDSALYLCASNLAGGQGETQYFGPGTRLLVL.

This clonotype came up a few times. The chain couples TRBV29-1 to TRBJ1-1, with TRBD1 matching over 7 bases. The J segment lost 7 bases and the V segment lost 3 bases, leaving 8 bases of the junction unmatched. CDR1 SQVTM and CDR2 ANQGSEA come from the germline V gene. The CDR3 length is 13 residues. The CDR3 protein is CSVDRGGGGEAFF. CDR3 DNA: TGCAGCGTTGATAGAGGAGGGGGCGGTGAAGCTTTCTTT. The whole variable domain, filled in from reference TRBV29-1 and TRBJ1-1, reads SAVISQKPSRDICQRGTSLTIQCQVDSQVTMMFWYRQQPGQSLTLIATANQGSEATYESGFVIDKFPISRPNLTFSTLTVSNMSPEDSSIYLCSVDRGGGGEAFFGQGTRLTVV.

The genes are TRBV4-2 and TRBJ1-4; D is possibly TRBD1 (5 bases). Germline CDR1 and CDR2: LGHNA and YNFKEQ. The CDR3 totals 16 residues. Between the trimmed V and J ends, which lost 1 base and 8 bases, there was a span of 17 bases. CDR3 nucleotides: TGTGCCAGCAGCCAAGCCCCGGGAGGGGATGGCGAAAAACTGTTTTTT. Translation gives CASSQAPGGDGEKLFF.

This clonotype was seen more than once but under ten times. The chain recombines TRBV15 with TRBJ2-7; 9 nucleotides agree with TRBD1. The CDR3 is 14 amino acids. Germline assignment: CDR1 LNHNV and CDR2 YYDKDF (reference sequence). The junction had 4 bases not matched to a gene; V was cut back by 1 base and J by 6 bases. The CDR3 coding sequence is TGTGCCACCAGCAGAGCGAGGACAGGGGTCGAGCAGTACTTC. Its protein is CATSRARTGVEQYF.

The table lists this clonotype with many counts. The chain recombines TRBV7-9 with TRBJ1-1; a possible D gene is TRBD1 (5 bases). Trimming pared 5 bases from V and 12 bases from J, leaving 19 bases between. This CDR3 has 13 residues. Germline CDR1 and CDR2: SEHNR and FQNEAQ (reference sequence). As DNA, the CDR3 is TGTGCCAGCAGCCACCGGGACCCAGTGAAGACTTTCTTT. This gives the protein CASSHRDPVKTFF.